Presented here are 4 T cell receptor beta chains from one specimen sequenced in a study of shared clonotypes between healthy human individuals. Assay: immunoSEQ multiplex PCR; the TCRdb copy retains only in-frame clones and omits some. The repertoire consists of a few million clones, with less than 95% occurring once and the leading ten covering roughly 0.34%. Sequenced: naive CD4+ T cells from PBMCs. Noted subset: CD45RA+ positively selected. Source of these receptors: a man aged 18 to 35 in good health. Some clones in this sample may be carry-over from other donors' samples.

Here the CDR3 DNA reads TGCACCACCCTTGGGCAGCGGGAGGGCCCAGATACGCAGTATTTT. Protein sequence: CTTLGQREGPDTQYF. This chain joins TRBV29-1 and TRBJ2-3, with 10 bases lining up with TRBD2. Germline V gene data show CDR1 as SQVTM and CDR2 as ANQGSEA. The CDR3 loop spans 15 amino acids.

This chain links TRBV11-2 with TRBJ1-1; no clear D. CDR1 SGHAT and CDR2 FQNNGV come from the germline V gene. The CDR3 is 12 residues long. V lost 4 bases and J 2 bases, leaving 5 bases between the germline ends. CDR3 coding DNA: TGTGCCAGCAGCTCAAGCAACACTGAAGCTTTCTTT. As protein: CASSSSNTEAFF. The whole variable domain, filled in from reference TRBV11-2 and TRBJ1-1, reads EAGVAQSPRYKIIEKRQSVAFWCNPISGHATLYWYQQILGQGPKLLIQFQNNGVVDDSQLPKDRFSAERLKGVDSTLKIQPAKLEDSAVYLCASSSSNTEAFFGQGTRLTVV.

The chain recombines TRBV30 with TRBJ2-3; no firm D call. Germline CDR1 is GTSNPN and CDR2 is SVGIG (reference sequence). This CDR3 has 11 amino acids. Trimming took 8 bases from V and 4 from J, leaving 10 bases between them. The CDR3 coding sequence is TGTGCCCTAGTGGGCGCAGATACGCAGTATTTT. It translates to CALVGADTQYF. Together with reference TRBV30 and TRBJ2-3, the CDR3 gives the full variable domain: SQTIHQWPATLVQPVGSPLSLECTVEGTSNPNLYWYRQAAGRGLQLLFYSVGIGQISSEVPQNLSASRPQDRQFILSSKKLLLSDSGFYLCALVGADTQYFGPGTRLTVL.

The rearrangement links TRBV14 to TRBJ2-3, with D perhaps matching TRBD2 (6 bases). The V and J ends lost 4 bases and 4 bases respectively, with 15 bases between them. Per the germline V gene, CDR1 is SGHDN and CDR2 is FVKESK. The length of the CDR3 is 15 residues. The CDR3 here is CASSPWRAVSDTQYF. CDR3 coding DNA: TGTGCCAGCAGCCCCTGGAGGGCCGTCTCAGATACGCAGTATTTT. The whole variable domain, filled in from reference TRBV14 and TRBJ2-3, reads EAGVTQFPSHSVIEKGQTVTLRCDPISGHDNLYWYRRVMGKEIKFLLHFVKESKQDESGMPNNRFLAERTGGTYSTLKVQPAELEDSGVYFCASSPWRAVSDTQYFGPGTRLTVL.